The entry that follows covers one TCR beta chain sequence. Authors' methods: Estimation of nucleated cell counts relied on the amplification of reference gene primers. Clones were read by immunoSEQ multiplex PCR, and TCRdb kept only the in-frame ones, dropping some. V, J and clone size were drawn from that table, and D and trimming were deduced from the DNA. There are some 200,000 clones in the sample; around 80% occur only once, and 13% to 15% lies in the top ten. This specimen belongs to a study of blood T cell repertoires in COVID-19. Study details: Acute and convalescent COVID-19 specimens originated in the United States, Italy and Spain.

Germline CDR1 reads SGHRS; CDR2 reads YFSETQ. The V and J ends lost 0 bases and 7 bases respectively, with 17 bases between them. The CDR3 runs 16 residues. The V call is TRBV5-1, the J call TRBJ1-5; D may be TRBD1 (5 bases). Sequencing was done on a sample of peripheral blood. The sequence was obtained from a man aged 25 to 40 with active or convalescent COVID-19. CDR3 sequence: CASSLGGAGDGQPQHF. The CDR3 DNA follows: TGCGCCAGCAGCTTGGGCGGCGCGGGGGATGGGCAGCCCCAGCATTTT.